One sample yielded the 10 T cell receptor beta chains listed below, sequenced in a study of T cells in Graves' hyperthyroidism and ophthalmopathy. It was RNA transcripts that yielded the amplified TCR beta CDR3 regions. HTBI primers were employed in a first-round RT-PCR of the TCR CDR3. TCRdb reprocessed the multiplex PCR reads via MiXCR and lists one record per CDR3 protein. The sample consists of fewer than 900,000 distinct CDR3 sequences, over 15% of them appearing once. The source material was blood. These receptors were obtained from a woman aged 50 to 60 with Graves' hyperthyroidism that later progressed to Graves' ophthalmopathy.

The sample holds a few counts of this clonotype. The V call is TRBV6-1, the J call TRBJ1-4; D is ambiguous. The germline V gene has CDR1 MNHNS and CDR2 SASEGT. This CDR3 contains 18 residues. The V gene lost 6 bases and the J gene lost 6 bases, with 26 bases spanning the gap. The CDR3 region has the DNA TGTGCCAGCAGCTCTCACCCCCGACGCGCCAGTCTCTATGAAAAACTGTTTTTT. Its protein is CASSSHPRRASLYEKLFF.

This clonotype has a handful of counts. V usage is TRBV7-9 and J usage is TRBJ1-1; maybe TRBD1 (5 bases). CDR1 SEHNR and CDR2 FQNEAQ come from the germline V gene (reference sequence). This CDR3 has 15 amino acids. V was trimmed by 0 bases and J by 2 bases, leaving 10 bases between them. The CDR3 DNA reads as TGTGCCAGCAGCTTAGCCCAGGGAATAAACACTGAAGCTTTCTTT. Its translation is CASSLAQGINTEAFF.

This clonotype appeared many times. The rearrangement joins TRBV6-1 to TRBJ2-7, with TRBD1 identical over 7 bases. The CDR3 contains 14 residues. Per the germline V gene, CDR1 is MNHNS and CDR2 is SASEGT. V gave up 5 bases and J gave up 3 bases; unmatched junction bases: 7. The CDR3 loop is CASSSRQGLYEQYF. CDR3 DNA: TGTGCCAGCAGTTCCAGACAGGGTCTCTACGAGCAGTACTTC.

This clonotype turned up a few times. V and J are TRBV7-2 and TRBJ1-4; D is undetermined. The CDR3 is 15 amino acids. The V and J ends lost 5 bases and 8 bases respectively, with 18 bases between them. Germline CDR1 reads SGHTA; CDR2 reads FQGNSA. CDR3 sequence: CASSPHTPGGEKLFF. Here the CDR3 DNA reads TGTGCCAGCAGCCCCCACACCCCGGGAGGGGAAAAACTGTTTTTT.

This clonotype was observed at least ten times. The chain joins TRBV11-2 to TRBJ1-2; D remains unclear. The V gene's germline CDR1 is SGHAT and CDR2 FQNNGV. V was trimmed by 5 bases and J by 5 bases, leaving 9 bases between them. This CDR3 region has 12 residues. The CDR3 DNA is TGTGCCAGCAGCCCCGGAGGGTATGGCTACACCTTC. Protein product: CASSPGGYGYTF.

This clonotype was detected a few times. CDR3 in DNA: TGTGCCAGCAGCTCACAGGGGGCCTTTCCTGAAGCTTTCTTT. Protein: CASSSQGAFPEAFF. The chain couples TRBV7-8 to TRBJ1-1, with TRBD1 identical over 9 bases. Per the germline V gene, CDR1 is SGHVS and CDR2 is FQNEAQ. The CDR3 length is 14 residues. V trimming: 4 bases; J trimming: 6 bases; junction bases outside the gene matches: 6.

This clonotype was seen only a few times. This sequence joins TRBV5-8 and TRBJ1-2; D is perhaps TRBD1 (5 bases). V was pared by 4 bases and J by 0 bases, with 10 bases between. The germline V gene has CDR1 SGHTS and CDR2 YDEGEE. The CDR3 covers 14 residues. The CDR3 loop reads CASSPVGANYGYTF. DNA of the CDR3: TGTGCCAGCAGCCCCGTGGGGGCTAACTATGGCTACACCTTC.

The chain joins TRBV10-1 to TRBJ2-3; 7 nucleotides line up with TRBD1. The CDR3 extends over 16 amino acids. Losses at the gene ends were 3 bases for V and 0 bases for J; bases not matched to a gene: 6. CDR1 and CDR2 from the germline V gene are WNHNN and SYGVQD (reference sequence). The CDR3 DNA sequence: TGCGCCAGCAGTGAATCGACAGGGTCTAGCACAGATACGCAGTATTTT. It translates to CASSESTGSSTDTQYF.

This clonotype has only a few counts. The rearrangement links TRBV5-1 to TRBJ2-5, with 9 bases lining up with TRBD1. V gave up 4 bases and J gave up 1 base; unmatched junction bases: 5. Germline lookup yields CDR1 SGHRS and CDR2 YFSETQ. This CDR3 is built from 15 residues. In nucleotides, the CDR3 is TGCGCCAGCAGCCACGGGACAGGGATCCAAGAGACCCAGTACTTC. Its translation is CASSHGTGIQETQYF. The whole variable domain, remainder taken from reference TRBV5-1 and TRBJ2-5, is KAGVTQTPRYLIKTRGQQVTLSCSPISGHRSVSWYQQTPGQGLQFLFEYFSETQRNKGNFPGRFSGRQFSNSRSEMNVSTLELGDSALYLCASSHGTGIQETQYFGPGTRLLVL.

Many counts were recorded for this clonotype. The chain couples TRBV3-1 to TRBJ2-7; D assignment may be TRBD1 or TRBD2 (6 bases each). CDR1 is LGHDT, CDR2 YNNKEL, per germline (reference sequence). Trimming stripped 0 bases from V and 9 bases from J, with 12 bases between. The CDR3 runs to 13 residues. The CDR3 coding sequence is TGTGCCAGCAGCCAAGACCTACAGGGAGGGCAGTACTTC. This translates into CASSQDLQGGQYF.